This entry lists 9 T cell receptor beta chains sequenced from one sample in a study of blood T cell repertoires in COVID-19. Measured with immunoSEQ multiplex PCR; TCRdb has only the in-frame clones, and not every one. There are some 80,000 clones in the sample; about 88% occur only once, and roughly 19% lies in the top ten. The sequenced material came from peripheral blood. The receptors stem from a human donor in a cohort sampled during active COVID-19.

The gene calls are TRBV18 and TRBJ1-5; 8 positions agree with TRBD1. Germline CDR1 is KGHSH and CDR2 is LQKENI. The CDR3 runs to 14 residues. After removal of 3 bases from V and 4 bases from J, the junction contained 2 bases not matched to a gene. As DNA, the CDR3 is TGTGCCAGCTCACCCGGGACAGGTAATCAGCCCCAGCATTTT. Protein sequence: CASSPGTGNQPQHF. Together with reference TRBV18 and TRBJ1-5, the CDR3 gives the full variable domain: NAGVMQNPRHLVRRRGQEARLRCSPMKGHSHVYWYRQLPEEGLKFMVYLQKENIIDESGMPKERFSAEFPKEGPSILRIQQVVRGDSAAYFCASSPGTGNQPQHFGDGTRLSIL.

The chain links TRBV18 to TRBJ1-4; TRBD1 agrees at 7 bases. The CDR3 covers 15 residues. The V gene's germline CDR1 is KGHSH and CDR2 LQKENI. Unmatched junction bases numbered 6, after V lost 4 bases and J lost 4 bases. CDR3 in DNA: TGTGCCAGCTCACTTGGACAGGCGTTTAATGAAAAACTGTTTTTT. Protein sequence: CASSLGQAFNEKLFF.

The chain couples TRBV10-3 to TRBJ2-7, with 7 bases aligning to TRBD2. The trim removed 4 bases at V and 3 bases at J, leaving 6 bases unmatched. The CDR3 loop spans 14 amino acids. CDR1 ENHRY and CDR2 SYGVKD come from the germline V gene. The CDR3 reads CAISASGTYYEQYF. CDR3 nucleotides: TGTGCCATCAGTGCCAGCGGGACCTACTACGAGCAGTACTTC.

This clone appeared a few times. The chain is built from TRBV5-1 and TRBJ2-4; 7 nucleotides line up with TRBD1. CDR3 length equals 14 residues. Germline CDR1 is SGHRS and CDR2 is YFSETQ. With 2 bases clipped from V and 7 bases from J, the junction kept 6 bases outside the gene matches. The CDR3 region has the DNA TGCGCCAGCAGCTTAGAGGGGGCGGTGAACATTCAGTACTTC. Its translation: CASSLEGAVNIQYF.

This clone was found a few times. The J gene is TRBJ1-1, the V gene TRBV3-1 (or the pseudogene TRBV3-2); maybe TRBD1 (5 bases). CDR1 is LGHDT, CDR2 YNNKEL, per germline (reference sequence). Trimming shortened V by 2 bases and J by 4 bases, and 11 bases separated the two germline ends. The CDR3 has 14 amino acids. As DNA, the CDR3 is TGTGCCAGCAGCCAATTACAGGCGAGCACTGAAGCTTTCTTT. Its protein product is CASSQLQASTEAFF.

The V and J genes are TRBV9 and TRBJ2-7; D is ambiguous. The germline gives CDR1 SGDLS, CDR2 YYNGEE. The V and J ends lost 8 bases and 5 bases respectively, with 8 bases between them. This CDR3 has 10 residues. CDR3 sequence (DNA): TGTGCCAGTCCTTCCCACGAGCAGTACTTC. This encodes CASPSHEQYF.

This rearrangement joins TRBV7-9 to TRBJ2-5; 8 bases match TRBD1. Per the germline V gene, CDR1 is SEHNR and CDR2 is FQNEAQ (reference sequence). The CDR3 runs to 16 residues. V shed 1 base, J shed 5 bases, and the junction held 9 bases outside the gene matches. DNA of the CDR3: TGTGCCAGCAGCTTAGGGACAGGGATTCTCAAGGAGACCCAGTACTTC. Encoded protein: CASSLGTGILKETQYF.

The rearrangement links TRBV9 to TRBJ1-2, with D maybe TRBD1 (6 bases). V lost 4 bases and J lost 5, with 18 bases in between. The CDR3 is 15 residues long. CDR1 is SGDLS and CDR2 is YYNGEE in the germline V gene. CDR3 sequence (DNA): TGTGCCAGCAGCCCCTCGGACAGCCTTGGGTATGGCTACACCTTC. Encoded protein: CASSPSDSLGYGYTF.

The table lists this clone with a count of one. CDR3 sequence reads: CASSSTSGSGNEQYF. CDR3 in DNA: TGCGCCAGCAGCTCGACTAGCGGGAGTGGCAACGAGCAGTACTTC. The chain links TRBV5-1 to TRBJ2-7; 12 bases are a match to TRBD2. Germline values: CDR1 SGHRS, CDR2 YFSETQ. The CDR3 is made up of 15 amino acids. V dropped 3 bases and J dropped 5; count of bases not matched to a gene: 6.